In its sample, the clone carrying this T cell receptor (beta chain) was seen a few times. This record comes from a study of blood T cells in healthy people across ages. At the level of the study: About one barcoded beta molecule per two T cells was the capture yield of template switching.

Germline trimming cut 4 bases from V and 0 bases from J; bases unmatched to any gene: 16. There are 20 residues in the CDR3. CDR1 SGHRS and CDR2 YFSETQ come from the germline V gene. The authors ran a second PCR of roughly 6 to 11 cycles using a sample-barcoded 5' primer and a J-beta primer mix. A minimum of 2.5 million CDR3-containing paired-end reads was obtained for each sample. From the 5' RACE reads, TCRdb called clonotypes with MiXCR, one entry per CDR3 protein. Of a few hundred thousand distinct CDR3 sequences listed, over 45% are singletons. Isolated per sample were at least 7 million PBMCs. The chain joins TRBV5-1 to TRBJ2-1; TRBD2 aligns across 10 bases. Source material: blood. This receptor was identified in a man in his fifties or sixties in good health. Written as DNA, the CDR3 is TGCGCCAGCAGCCCCCGTGGTAGCGGGAGGACCCTAAGCTCCTACAATGAGCAGTTCTTC. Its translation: CASSPRGSGRTLSSYNEQFF.